This T cell receptor (beta chain) was captured in a study of beta chain features in type 1 diabetes. The CDR3 sequence is 16 residues long. With 7 bases removed from V and 1 base from J, the gap between germline ends came to 17 bases. Germline V gene lookup returns CDR1 SNHLY and CDR2 FYNNEI. It was via CD45RO/CCR7/CD25/CD127/CD95/CD27 that CD4+ naive, central memory, regulatory and stem cell-like memory cells were sorted. Expressed TCRB transcripts were sequenced, since all the RNA that had been isolated was reverse transcribed. Assay: immunoSEQ multiplex PCR; the TCRdb copy retains only in-frame clones and omits some. The data show roughly 240,000 clones, around 65% seen once.

Sequenced input: naive CD4+ T cells from blood. The chain joins TRBV2 to TRBJ1-5; D remains ambiguous. The receptor was isolated from a man aged 25 to 40 in good health. The CDR3 sequence: CASTLNPLGSNQPQHF. The CDR3, as DNA: TGTGCCAGCACCCTCAACCCGCTAGGGAGCAATCAGCCCCAGCATTTT.